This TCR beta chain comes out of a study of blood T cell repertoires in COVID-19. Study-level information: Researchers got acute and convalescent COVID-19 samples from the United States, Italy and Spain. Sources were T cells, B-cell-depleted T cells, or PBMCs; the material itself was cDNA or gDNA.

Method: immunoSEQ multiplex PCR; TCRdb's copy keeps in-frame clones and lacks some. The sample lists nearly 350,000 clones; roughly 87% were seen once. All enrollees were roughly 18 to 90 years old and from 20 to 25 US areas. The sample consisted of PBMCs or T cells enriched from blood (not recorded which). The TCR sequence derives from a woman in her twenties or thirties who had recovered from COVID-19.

CDR3: CASTDRTRKEKLFF. In DNA, the CDR3 is TGTGCCAGCACCGACAGGACGAGAAAAGAAAAACTGTTTTTT. The chain employs TRBV28 and TRBJ1-4, with D perhaps TRBD1 (6 bases). The germline V gene has CDR1 MDHEN and CDR2 SYDVKM. There are 14 residues in the CDR3. Deletions cut 7 bases from V and 8 bases from J, with 17 bases between. Full variable domain (outside the CDR3, taken from reference TRBV28 and TRBJ1-4): DVKVTQSSRYLVKRTGEKVFLECVQDMDHENMFWYRQDPGLGLRLIYFSYDVKMKEKGDIPEGYSVSREKKERFSLILESASTNQTSMYLCASTDRTRKEKLFFGSGTQLSVL.